These 18 T cell receptor beta chains share one sample of origin, sequenced in a study of read filtering for tumor transcriptome and immune sequencing. From 300 to 400 ng of RNA, a library with molecular barcoded alpha/delta and beta/gamma adaptors was made. Via MiXCR, TCRdb re-called the reads, giving one row per CDR3 protein. The profile shows 130,000 or so distinct CDR3 sequences, 13% of them singletons. Sequencing input: a population of CD138-negative cells sorted from bone marrow. The origin of the receptors is a donor over 35 with multiple myeloma.

Ten or more counts support this clonotype. This chain uses TRBV5-1 with TRBJ1-1; the D is unclear. Germline CDR1 reads SGHRS; CDR2 reads YFSETQ. V lost 0 bases and J 0 bases, leaving 12 bases between the germline ends. CDR3 length: 16 residues. For the CDR3, the DNA is TGCGCCAGCAGCTTGGAGGCCCGGTCGGTGAACACTGAAGCTTTCTTT. Residues: CASSLEARSVNTEAFF.

Many counts were recorded for this clonotype. The chain recombines TRBV7-2 with TRBJ2-5; 10 bases agree with TRBD2. CDR3 length: 16 amino acids. J was trimmed by 1 base and V by 6 bases; bases with no gene match: 8. Germline loops: CDR1 SGHTA, CDR2 FQGNSA. The CDR3 spells CASSLLLAGGQETQYF. As DNA, the CDR3 is TGTGCCAGCAGTTTACTCTTAGCGGGAGGCCAAGAGACCCAGTACTTC.

This clonotype was seen repeatedly, ten times or more. CDR3 protein: CASRRRTASAGANVLTF. CDR3 nucleotides: TGTGCCAGCAGAAGACGGACGGCCTCCGCTGGGGCCAACGTCCTGACTTTC. The chain links TRBV6-2 or TRBV6-3 to TRBJ2-6; no reliable D call. Trimming took 6 bases from V and 2 from J, leaving 17 bases between them. This CDR3 is built from 17 residues. CDR1 and CDR2 (germline): MNHEY, SVGEGT.

This clonotype was detected many times. CDR3 sequence (DNA): TGTGCCATCAGTGAGCGGGAGGGAGAAGAGACCCAGTACTTC. It codes for CAISEREGEETQYF. The V gene is TRBV10-3, the J gene TRBJ2-5; TRBD2 aligns across 8 bases. The germline CDR1 and CDR2 sequences are ENHRY and SYGVKD. After removal of 2 bases from V and 3 bases from J, the junction contained 2 bases not matched to a gene. The CDR3 loop spans 14 amino acids.

Many counts were recorded for this clonotype. J is TRBJ2-4 and V is TRBV29-1, with unresolved D. V dropped 3 bases and J dropped 0 bases, with 9 bases sitting between them. This CDR3 is 14 amino acids long. The V gene's germline CDR1 is SQVTM and CDR2 ANQGSEA. CDR3: CSVDSPGAKNIQYF. DNA for the CDR3: TGCAGCGTTGATTCACCCGGAGCCAAAAACATTCAGTACTTC.

A few counts support this clonotype. This chain uses TRBV20-1 with TRBJ1-5, with D perhaps matching TRBD1 (5 bases). Germline V gives CDR1 DFQATT, CDR2 SNEGSKA (reference sequence). The CDR3 runs 14 residues. Trimming took off 0 bases at V and 6 bases at J, with 12 bases between the two ends. CDR3 sequence: CSARDGAGTQPQHF. DNA for the CDR3: TGCAGTGCTAGAGATGGGGCAGGGACTCAGCCCCAGCATTTT.

There are many counts of this clonotype. The chain combines TRBV29-1 with TRBJ2-1, with TRBD2 matching over 9 bases. This CDR3 is 15 amino acids long. V dropped 6 bases and J dropped 9; count of bases not matched to a gene: 15. Germline CDR1 reads SQVTM; CDR2 reads ANQGSEA. The CDR3 DNA sequence: TGCAGCGTAAGATACCCCGGGACTAGCACGCGTGAGCAGTTCTTC. Protein product: CSVRYPGTSTREQFF.

This clonotype was detected ten times or more. The CDR3 here is CASRDDPNQPQHF. In DNA form, the CDR3 reads TGTGCCAGCAGGGACGACCCAAATCAGCCCCAGCATTTT. The chain has TRBV6-5 and TRBJ1-5; D gene uncertain. The CDR3 length is 13 residues. Germline V gene data show CDR1 as MNHEY and CDR2 as SVGAGI. V lost 6 bases and J lost 4, with 10 bases in between.

The sample holds many counts of this clonotype. The V gene is TRBV11-2, the J gene TRBJ2-1; no reliable D call. Deletions cut 6 bases from V and 3 bases from J, with 21 bases between. There are 17 residues in the CDR3. Germline loops: CDR1 SGHAT, CDR2 FQNNGV. The chain's CDR3 is CASSFTSLNPIYNEQFF. DNA of the CDR3: TGTGCCAGCAGTTTTACCAGCCTAAATCCTATCTACAATGAGCAGTTCTTC. The full variable domain, in which reference TRBV11-2 and TRBJ2-1 provide the parts outside the CDR3, is EAGVAQSPRYKIIEKRQSVAFWCNPISGHATLYWYQQILGQGPKLLIQFQNNGVVDDSQLPKDRFSAERLKGVDSTLKIQPAKLEDSAVYLCASSFTSLNPIYNEQFFGPGTRLTVL.

In regard to this clonotype: A junction end diverges from the germline sequence, so it may reflect a read error. This chain connects TRBV9 to TRBJ2-2; possible D gene TRBD2, 6 bases. CDR1 is SGDLS and CDR2 is YYNGEE in the germline V gene. This CDR3 comprises 14 residues. CDR3 DNA: TGTGCTAGCAGCTGGACGGGGGACACCGGGGAGCTGTTTTTT. This translates into CASSWTGDTGELFF. Looking up the rest from reference TRBV9 and TRBJ2-2 gives the full variable domain: DSGVTQTPKHLITATGQRVTLRCSPRSGDLSVYWYQQSLDQGLQFLIQYYNGEERAKGNILERFSAQQFPDLHSELNLSSLELGDSALYFCASSWTGDTGELFFGEGSRLTVL.

At least ten counts were recorded for this clonotype. This sequence joins TRBV10-3 and TRBJ2-1, with TRBD2 as a possible D gene (6 bases). Looked up from germline, CDR1 is ENHRY and CDR2 is SYGVKD. V was trimmed by 3 bases and J by 10 bases, leaving 19 bases between them. The CDR3 runs 15 residues. CDR3 nucleotides: TGTGCCATCAGTGAAGGGACTTACACTGGGAACGAGCAGTTCTTC. Encoded protein: CAISEGTYTGNEQFF.

This clonotype was seen many times. V and J are TRBV29-1 and TRBJ2-4; tentatively, D is TRBD1 or TRBD2 (5 bases each). Germline V gives CDR1 SQVTM, CDR2 ANQGSEA. V lost 6 bases, J lost 0 bases, and 12 bases lay in between. The CDR3 spans 14 residues. CDR3 sequence reads: CSVSTGTAKNIQYF. In nucleotides, the CDR3 is TGCAGCGTAAGCACCGGGACAGCCAAAAACATTCAGTACTTC.

This clonotype turned up a few times. This may arise from a read error, as a much more abundant clone is one base away. The chain links TRBV6-1 to TRBJ2-1; 8 bases fit TRBD1. Germline V CDR1 and CDR2: MNHNS, SASEGT. There are 14 residues in the CDR3. The CDR3 sequence is CASGRDRGVNGQFF. The DNA of the CDR3 is TGTGCCAGCGGCCGAGACAGGGGAGTCAATGGGCAGTTCTTC.

This clonotype was counted only a few times. This clone may be a read error of a much larger clone one base away. The conserved phenylalanine or tryptophan normally closing the CDR3 is absent here, so this likely arose from a read error. The genes are TRBV20-1 and TRBJ2-5; tentative D call: TRBD2 (5 bases). Trimming pared 1 base from V and 2 bases from J, leaving 8 bases between. The CDR3 is made up of 13 amino acids. CDR1 is DFQATT and CDR2 is SNEGSKA in the germline V gene (reference sequence). CDR3 bases: TGCAGTGCTAGAGTTCCGGGACAAGAGACCCAGTACTTG. The encoded protein is CSARVPGQETQYL.

With respect to this clonotype: Just one base apart from a much larger clone, this may be a read error. V is TRBV7-6 and J is TRBJ2-1; 9 nucleotides line up with TRBD2. Germline CDR1 and CDR2: SGHVS and FNYEAQ. The CDR3 has 16 amino acids. In DNA, the CDR3 is TGTGCCAGCAGCTTAGGGCGGGAGGGCCGGATTGGTGAGCAGTCCTTC. Translated, it gives CASSLGREGRIGEQSF.

To note about this clonotype: Just one base apart from a much larger clone, this may be a read error. The V and J genes are TRBV5-1 and TRBJ2-5; D remains ambiguous. The CDR3 totals 13 residues. Germline loops: CDR1 SGHRS, CDR2 YFSETQ. V shed 6 bases and J shed 5 bases, with 14 bases lying between them. The CDR3 DNA follows: TGCGCCAGCAACGTCCTAGTGGGTGAGACCCAGTACTTC. This gives the protein CASNVLVGETQYF.

About this clonotype itself: With a much larger clone just one base away, this may be a read error. The chain combines TRBV9 with TRBJ2-2; 7 nucleotides line up with TRBD1. The germline gives CDR1 SGDLS, CDR2 YYNGEE. CDR3 length: 15 residues. CDR3 sequence (DNA): TGTGCCAGCAGCGTATCACAGGGGACCACCGGGGAGCCGTTTTTT. As protein: CASSVSQGTTGEPFF.

This clonotype was detected many times. The genes are TRBV20-1 and TRBJ2-3, with a weak D call TRBD2 (5 bases). The V and J ends lost 1 base and 5 bases respectively, with 16 bases between them. CDR3 size: 15 residues. Looked up from germline, CDR1 is DFQATT and CDR2 is SNEGSKA (reference sequence). CDR3 in amino acids: CSARGSDPVGDTQYF. As DNA, the CDR3 is TGCAGTGCTAGAGGTAGCGATCCCGTGGGAGATACGCAGTATTTT.